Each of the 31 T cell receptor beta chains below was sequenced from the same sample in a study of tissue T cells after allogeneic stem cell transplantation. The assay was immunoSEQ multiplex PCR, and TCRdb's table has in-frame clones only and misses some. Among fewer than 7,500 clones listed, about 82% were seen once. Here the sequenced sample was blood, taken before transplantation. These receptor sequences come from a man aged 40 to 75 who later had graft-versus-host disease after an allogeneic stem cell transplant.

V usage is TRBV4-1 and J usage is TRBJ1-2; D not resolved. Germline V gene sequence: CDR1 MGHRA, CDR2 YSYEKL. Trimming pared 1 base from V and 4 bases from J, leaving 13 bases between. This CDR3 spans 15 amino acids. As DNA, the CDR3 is TGCGCCAGCAGCCAAGGGGCCGCACAACCCTATGGCTACACCTTC. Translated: CASSQGAAQPYGYTF.

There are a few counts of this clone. The CDR3 here is CASSTGQGPSIVPIYF. In nucleotides, the CDR3 is TGTGCCAGCTCCACCGGACAGGGGCCTTCCATCGTCCCCATATATTTT. The V gene is TRBV5-5, the J gene TRBJ1-3; 9 nucleotides agree with TRBD1. With V trimmed by 7 bases and J by 11 bases, 19 bases remained unmatched. The CDR3 spans 16 residues. The V gene's germline CDR1 is SGHKS and CDR2 YYEKEE (reference sequence). The complete variable domain, with remaining parts taken from reference TRBV5-5 and TRBJ1-3, reads DAGVTQSPTHLIKTRGQQVTLRCSPISGHKSVSWYQQVLGQGPQFIFQYYEKEERGRGNFPDRFSARQFPNYSSELNVNALLLGDSALYLCASSTGQGPSIVPIYFGEGSWLTVV.

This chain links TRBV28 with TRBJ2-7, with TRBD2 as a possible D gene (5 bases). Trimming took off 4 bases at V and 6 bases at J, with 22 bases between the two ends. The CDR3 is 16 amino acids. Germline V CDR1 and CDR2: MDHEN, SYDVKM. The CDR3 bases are TGTGCCAGCAGTTCCCGGGGTGGCAGGATGGGCGCCGAGCAGTACTTC. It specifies CASSSRGGRMGAEQYF.

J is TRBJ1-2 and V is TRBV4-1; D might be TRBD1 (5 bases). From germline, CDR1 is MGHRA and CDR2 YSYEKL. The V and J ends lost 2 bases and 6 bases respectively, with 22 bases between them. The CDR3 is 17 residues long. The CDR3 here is CASSQIPAGEGRDGYTF. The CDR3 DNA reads TGCGCCAGCAGCCAAATTCCCGCCGGGGAGGGGAGAGATGGCTACACCTTC.

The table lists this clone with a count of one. CDR3 loop: CASSLVVSGPYNEQFF. CDR3 DNA: TGTGCCAGCAGCTTAGTTGTTAGCGGACCCTACAATGAGCAGTTCTTC. This chain joins TRBV7-9 and TRBJ2-1; perhaps TRBD2 as D (6 bases). Germline CDR1 and CDR2: SEHNR and FQNEAQ (reference sequence). The V end lost 1 base, the J end lost 2 bases, and 12 bases lay between the germline ends. CDR3 length equals 16 residues.

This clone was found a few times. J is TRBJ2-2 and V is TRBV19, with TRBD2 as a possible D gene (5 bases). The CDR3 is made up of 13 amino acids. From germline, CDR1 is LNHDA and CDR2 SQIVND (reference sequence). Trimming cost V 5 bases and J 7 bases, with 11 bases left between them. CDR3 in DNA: TGTGCCAGTAGTTACGGGAATGACGGGGAGCTGTTTTTT. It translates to CASSYGNDGELFF. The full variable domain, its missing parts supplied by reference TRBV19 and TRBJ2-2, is DGGITQSPKYLFRKEGQNVTLSCEQNLNHDAMYWYRQDPGQGLRLIYYSQIVNDFQKGDIAEGYSVSREKKESFPLTVTSAQKNPTAFYLCASSYGNDGELFFGEGSRLTVL.

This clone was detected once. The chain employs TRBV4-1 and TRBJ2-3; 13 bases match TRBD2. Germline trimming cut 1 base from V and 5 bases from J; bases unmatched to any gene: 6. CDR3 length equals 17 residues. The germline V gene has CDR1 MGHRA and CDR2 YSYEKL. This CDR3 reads CASSQVGLAGAGDTQYF. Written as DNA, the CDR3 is TGCGCCAGCAGCCAAGTAGGACTAGCGGGGGCAGGAGATACGCAGTATTTT.

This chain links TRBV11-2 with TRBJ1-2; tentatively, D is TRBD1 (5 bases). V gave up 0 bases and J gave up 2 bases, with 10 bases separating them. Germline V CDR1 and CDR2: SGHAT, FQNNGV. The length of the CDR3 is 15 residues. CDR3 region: CASSLEGKGNYGYTF. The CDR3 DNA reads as TGTGCCAGCAGCTTAGAGGGAAAGGGGAACTATGGCTACACCTTC.

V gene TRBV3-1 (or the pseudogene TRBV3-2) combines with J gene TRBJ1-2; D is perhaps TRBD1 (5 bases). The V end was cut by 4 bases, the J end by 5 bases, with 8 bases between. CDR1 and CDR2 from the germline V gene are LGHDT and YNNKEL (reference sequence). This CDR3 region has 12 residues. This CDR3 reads CASSPGRYGYTF. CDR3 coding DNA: TGTGCCAGCAGCCCGGGGCGGTATGGCTACACCTTC.

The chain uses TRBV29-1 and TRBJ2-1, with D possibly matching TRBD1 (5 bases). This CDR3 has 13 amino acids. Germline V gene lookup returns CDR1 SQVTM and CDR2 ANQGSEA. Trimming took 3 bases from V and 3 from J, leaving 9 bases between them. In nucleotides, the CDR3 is TGCAGCGTTGACTTGACAGACTACAATGAGCAGTTCTTC. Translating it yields CSVDLTDYNEQFF.

CDR3 sequence: CASSQDWGTSGANVLTF. The DNA of the CDR3 is TGTGCCAGCAGCCAAGATTGGGGGACCTCTGGGGCCAACGTCCTGACTTTC. This sequence joins TRBV3-1 (or the pseudogene TRBV3-2) and TRBJ2-6, with D perhaps matching TRBD1 or TRBD2 (5 bases each). V gave up 0 bases and J gave up 0 bases, with 9 bases separating them. This CDR3 is built from 17 residues. The V gene's germline CDR1 is LGHDT and CDR2 YNNKEL (reference sequence).

The CDR3 DNA sequence: TGTGCCAGCAGAGCGAGACGTGACACCGGGGAGCTGTTTTTT. Translating it yields CASRARRDTGELFF. The chain joins TRBV7-3 to TRBJ2-2, with D unresolved. Trimming cost V 6 bases and J 3 bases, with 11 bases left between them. The length of the CDR3 is 14 residues. Per the germline V gene, CDR1 is SGHTA and CDR2 is FQGTGA.

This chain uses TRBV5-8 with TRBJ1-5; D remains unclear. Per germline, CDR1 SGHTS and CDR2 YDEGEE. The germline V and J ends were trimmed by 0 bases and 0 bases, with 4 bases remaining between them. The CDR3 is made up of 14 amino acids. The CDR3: CASSLVFSNQPQHF. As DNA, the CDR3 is TGTGCCAGCAGCTTGGTATTTAGCAATCAGCCCCAGCATTTT.

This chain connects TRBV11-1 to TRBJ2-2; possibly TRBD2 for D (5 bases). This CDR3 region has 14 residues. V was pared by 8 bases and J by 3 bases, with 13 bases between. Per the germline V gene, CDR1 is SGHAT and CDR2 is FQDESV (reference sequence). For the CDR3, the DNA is TGTGCCAGCCCCCCGACCGGGGACACCGGGGAGCTGTTTTTT. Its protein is CASPPTGDTGELFF. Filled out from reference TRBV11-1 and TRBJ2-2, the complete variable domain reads EAEVAQSPRYKITEKSQAVAFWCDPISGHATLYWYRQILGQGPELLVQFQDESVVDDSQLPKDRFSAERLKGVDSTLKIQPAELGDSAMYLCASPPTGDTGELFFGEGSRLTVL.

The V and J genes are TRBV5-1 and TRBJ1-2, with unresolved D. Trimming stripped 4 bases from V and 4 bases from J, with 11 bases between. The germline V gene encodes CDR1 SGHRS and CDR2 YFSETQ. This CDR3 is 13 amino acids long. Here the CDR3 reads CASSPDQTYGYTF. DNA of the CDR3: TGCGCCAGCAGCCCGGACCAGACCTATGGCTACACCTTC. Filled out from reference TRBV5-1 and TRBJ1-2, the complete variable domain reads KAGVTQTPRYLIKTRGQQVTLSCSPISGHRSVSWYQQTPGQGLQFLFEYFSETQRNKGNFPGRFSGRQFSNSRSEMNVSTLELGDSALYLCASSPDQTYGYTFGSGTRLTVV.

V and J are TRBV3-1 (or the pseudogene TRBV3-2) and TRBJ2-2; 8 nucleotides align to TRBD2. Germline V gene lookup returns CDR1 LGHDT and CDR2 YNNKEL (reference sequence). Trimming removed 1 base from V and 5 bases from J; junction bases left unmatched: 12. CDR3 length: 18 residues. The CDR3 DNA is TGTGCCAGCAGCCAAGGATTAGCGGGGCGCCGGAGGACCGGGGAGCTGTTTTTT. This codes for CASSQGLAGRRRTGELFF.

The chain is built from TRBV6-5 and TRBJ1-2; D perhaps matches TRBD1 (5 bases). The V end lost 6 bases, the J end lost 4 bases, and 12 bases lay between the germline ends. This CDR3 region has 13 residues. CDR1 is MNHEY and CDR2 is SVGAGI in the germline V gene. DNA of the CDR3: TGTGCCAGCAGGGACAAGGACCTCTATGGCTACACCTTC. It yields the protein CASRDKDLYGYTF.

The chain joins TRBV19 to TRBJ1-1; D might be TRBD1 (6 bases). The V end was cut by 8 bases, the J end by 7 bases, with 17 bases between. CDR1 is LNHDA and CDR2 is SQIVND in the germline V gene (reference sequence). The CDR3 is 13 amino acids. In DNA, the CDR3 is TGTGCCAGTCGGGGCGGGGGGGCGGGTGAAGCTTTCTTT. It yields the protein CASRGGGAGEAFF.

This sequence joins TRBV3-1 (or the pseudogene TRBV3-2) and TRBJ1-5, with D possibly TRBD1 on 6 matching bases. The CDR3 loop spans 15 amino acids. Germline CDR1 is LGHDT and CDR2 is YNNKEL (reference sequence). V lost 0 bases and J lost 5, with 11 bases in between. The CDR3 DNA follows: TGTGCCAGCAGCCAAGACACAGGGAGGTATCAGCCCCAGCATTTT. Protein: CASSQDTGRYQPQHF.

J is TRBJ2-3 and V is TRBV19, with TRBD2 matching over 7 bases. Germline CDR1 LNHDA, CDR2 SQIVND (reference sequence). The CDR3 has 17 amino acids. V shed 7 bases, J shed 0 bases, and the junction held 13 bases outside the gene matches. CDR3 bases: TGTGCCAGTAAACCGGGACTACTTCGATCTAGCACAGATACGCAGTATTTT. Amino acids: CASKPGLLRSSTDTQYF.

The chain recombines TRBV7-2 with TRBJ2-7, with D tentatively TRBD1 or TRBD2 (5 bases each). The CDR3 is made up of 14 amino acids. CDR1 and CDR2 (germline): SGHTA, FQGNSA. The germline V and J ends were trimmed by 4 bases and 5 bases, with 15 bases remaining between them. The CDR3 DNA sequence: TGTGCCAGCAGCTGGGGACCGCCTCTCGACGAGCAGTACTTC. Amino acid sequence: CASSWGPPLDEQYF.

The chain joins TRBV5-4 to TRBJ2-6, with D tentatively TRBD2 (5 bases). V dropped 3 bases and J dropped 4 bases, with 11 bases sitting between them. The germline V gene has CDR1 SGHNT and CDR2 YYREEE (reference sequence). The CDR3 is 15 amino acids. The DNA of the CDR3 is TGTGCCAGCAGCTCCAAAACGGGGGGGGCCAACGTCCTGACTTTC. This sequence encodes CASSSKTGGANVLTF.

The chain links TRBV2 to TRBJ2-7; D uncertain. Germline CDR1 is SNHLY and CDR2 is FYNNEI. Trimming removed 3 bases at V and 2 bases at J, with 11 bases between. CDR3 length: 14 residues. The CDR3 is CASSDATYTYEQYF. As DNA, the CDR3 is TGTGCCAGCAGTGACGCGACATATACCTACGAGCAGTACTTC.

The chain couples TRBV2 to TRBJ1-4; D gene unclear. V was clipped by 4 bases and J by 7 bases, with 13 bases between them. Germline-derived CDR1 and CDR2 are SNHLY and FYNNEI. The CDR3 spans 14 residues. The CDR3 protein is CASSGPGSTEKLFF. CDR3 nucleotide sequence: TGTGCCAGCAGTGGACCGGGATCGACTGAAAAACTGTTTTTT.

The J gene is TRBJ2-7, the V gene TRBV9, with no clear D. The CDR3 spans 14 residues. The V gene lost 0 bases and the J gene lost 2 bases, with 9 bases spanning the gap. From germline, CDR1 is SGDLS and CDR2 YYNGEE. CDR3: CASSVEGPPYEQYF. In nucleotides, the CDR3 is TGTGCCAGCAGCGTAGAGGGTCCCCCCTACGAGCAGTACTTC.

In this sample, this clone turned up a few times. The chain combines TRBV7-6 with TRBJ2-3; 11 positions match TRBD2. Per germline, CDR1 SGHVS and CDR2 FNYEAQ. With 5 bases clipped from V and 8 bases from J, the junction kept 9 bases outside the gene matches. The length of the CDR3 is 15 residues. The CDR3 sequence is CASSPRTSGGGTQYF. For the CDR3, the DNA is TGTGCCAGCAGCCCCAGAACTAGCGGGGGAGGTACGCAGTATTTT.

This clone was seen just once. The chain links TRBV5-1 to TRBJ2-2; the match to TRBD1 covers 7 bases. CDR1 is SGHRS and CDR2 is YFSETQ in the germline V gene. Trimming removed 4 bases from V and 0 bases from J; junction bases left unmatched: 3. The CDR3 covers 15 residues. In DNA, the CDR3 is TGCGCCAGCAGCCCGGGACAGACGAACACCGGGGAGCTGTTTTTT. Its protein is CASSPGQTNTGELFF.

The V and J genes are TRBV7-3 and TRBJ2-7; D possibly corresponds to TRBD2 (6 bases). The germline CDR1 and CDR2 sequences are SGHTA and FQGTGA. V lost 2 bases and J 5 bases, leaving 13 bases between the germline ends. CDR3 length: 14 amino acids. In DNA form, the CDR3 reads TGTGCCAGCAGCTTAGGGGCAGGGAGGAACGAGCAGTACTTC. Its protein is CASSLGAGRNEQYF.

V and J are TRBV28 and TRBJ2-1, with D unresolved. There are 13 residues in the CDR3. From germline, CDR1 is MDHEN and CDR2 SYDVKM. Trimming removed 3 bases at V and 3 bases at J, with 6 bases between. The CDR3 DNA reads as TGTGCCAGCAGTTTGGGCAGCTACAATGAGCAGTTCTTC. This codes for CASSLGSYNEQFF.

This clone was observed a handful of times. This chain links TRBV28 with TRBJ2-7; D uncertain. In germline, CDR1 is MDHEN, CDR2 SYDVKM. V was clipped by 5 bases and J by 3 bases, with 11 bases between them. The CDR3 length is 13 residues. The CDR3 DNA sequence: TGTGCCAGCAGTCTCTCCGGCTACTACGAGCAGTACTTC. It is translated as CASSLSGYYEQYF.

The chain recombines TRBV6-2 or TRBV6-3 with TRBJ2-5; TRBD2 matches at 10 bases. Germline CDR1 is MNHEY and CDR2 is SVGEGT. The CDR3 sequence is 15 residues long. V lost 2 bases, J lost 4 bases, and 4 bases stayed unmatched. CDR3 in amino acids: CASSYPSSGRETQYF. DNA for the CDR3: TGTGCCAGCAGTTACCCTTCTAGCGGGAGAGAGACCCAGTACTTC.